This section outlines one TCR beta chain sequence together with its context. Its antigen remains unknown. These data are taken from a study of OX40 agonist ivuxolimab in advanced cancers. Study in general: Patients were dosed with the agonistic anti-OX40 (CD134) antibody ivuxolimab.

Autoimmune disease history or systemic immunosuppression led to patients being barred. This CDR3 region has 15 residues. V was cut by 1 base and J by 4 bases, with 10 bases left in between. CDR1 KGHSH and CDR2 LQKENI come from the germline V gene. Overall study results and limits: Expanded clones tended on average to be more numerous among CD8+ T cells than CD4+.

Measured with immunoSEQ multiplex PCR; TCRdb has only the in-frame clones, and not every one. The table includes roughly 76,000 clones, 91% detected once. Sequences were derived from CD4+ or CD8+ T cells sorted from blood, sampled in a trial of the OX40 agonist ivuxolimab. This chain links TRBV18 with TRBJ2-2; unclear D gene. This clonotype was obtained from an adult with an advanced solid tumor such as melanoma, head and neck, liver or kidney cancer. Here the CDR3 DNA reads TGTGCCAGCTCACCACTCGCTCTGGGCACCGGGGAGCTGTTTTTT. This gives the protein CASSPLALGTGELFF.